These T cell receptor beta chains were read from a single sample in a study of shared clonotypes between healthy human individuals. Profiling relied on immunoSEQ multiplex PCR, and the TCRdb table lists in-frame clones only, not all of them. In the table there are a few hundred thousand clones, about nine tenths of which are singletons. The source material was memory CD8+ T cells sorted from blood. Receptors originate from a man between 18 and 35 years old in good health. CDR3s include the opening cysteine and the closing phenylalanine or tryptophan. D genes are given only for firm matches. The size entry is marked missing in some rows and otherwise reads once, few, many or a size class.

>TRBD1|TRBJ1-1|TRBV9|-
TGTGCCAGCGCCCATCCGGGACAGAGCTATAGGGGCACTGAAGCTTTCTTT
CASAHPGQSYRGTEAFF
>-|TRBJ1-1|TRBV4-3|-
TGCGCCAGCAGCCAAGATACAGGCACTGAAGCTTTCTTT
CASSQDTGTEAFF
>TRBD2|TRBJ2-1|TRBV6-1|-
TGTGCCAGCAGCCCAACTAGCGGGGTCACCCATGAGCAGTTCTTC
CASSPTSGVTHEQFF
>TRBD2|TRBJ2-5|TRBV10-2|-
TGCGCCAGCAGTCCAGCGGGATTTGAGACCCAGTACTTC
CASSPAGFETQYF
>TRBD1|TRBJ2-3|TRBV7-8|-
TGTGCCAGCAGCCTTAACCGACCGGGACAGGGGATCACAGATACGCAGTATTTT
CASSLNRPGQGITDTQYF
>TRBD1|TRBJ1-2|TRBV5-6|-
TGTGCCAGCAGCGTCTCCGGGACAGGGTTCGGCTACACCTTC
CASSVSGTGFGYTF
>-|TRBJ1-2|TRBV28|-
TGTGCCAGCAGTTTCGCCTGGGCATATGGCTACACCTTC
CASSFAWAYGYTF
>-|TRBJ1-1|TRBV11-3|-
TGTGCCAGCAGCTGGTGGTCAACTGAAGCTTTCTTT
CASSWWSTEAFF
>-|TRBJ1-1|TRBV12-2|few
TGTGCAAGTCGCTTAGTCTTACCGTGGGTCCGTTTT
CASRLVLPWVRF
>-|TRBJ2-7|TRBV6-1|-
TGTGCCAGCAGTTCGACGACAGAATCCTACGAGCAGTACTTC
CASSSTTESYEQYF
>-|TRBJ2-7|TRBV7-9|-
TGTGCCAGCACCCCGATGGAACTTTCGAGCTCCTACGAGCAGTACTTC
CASTPMELSSSYEQYF
>-|TRBJ2-3|TRBV30|-
TGTGCCTGGAGCGGACCGACAGATACGCAGTATTTT
CAWSGPTDTQYF
>TRBD1|TRBJ2-1|TRBV18|once
TGTGCCAGCTCACCGACCGACAGGGTTTACAATGAGCAGTTCTTC
CASSPTDRVYNEQFF
>-|TRBJ2-7|TRBV7-9|-
TGTGCCAGCAGCCCCGGTCCGCCAGAGGACGAGCAGTACTTC
CASSPGPPEDEQYF
>TRBD1|TRBJ2-3|TRBV11-2|-
TGTGCCAGCAGCTTAATGGTAGGACAGGGATATGATACGCAGTATTTT
CASSLMVGQGYDTQYF
>-|TRBJ2-7|TRBV11-2|-
TGTGCCAGCAGCCCGGGGGACTCTGGGTTCTACGAGCAGTACTTC
CASSPGDSGFYEQYF
>TRBD1|TRBJ2-2|TRBV4-2|many
TGTGCCAGCAGCCAAGTCCTCAGGGGGACCGTAATGAACACCGGGGAGCTGTTTTTT
CASSQVLRGTVMNTGELFF
>-|TRBJ2-7|TRBV28|-
TGTGCCAGCAGCCCCGGTCGGGGGTACGAGCAGTACTTC
CASSPGRGYEQYF
>-|TRBJ1-1|TRBV11-3|-
TGTGCCAGCAGCTTAGATCAGGTCGGGACTCAACCCACTGAAGCTTTCTTT
CASSLDQVGTQPTEAFF
>-|TRBJ1-1|TRBV4-3|-
TGCGCCAGCAGCCAAGAGTCCGAGGGGTTGGCAACTGAAGCTTTCTTT
CASSQESEGLATEAFF
>-|TRBJ1-2|TRBV5-1|-
TGCGCCAGCAGCTTGCACAGGGCCCATAACTATGGCTACACCTTC
CASSLHRAHNYGYTF
>TRBD2|TRBJ2-7|TRBV27|-
TGTGCCAGCAGGCCCTCCGGACTAGCCGCCTACGAGCAGTACTTC
CASRPSGLAAYEQYF
>-|TRBJ1-2|TRBV27|-
TGTGCCAGCAGTTTGAAGGGGTCCAACTATGGCTACACCTTC
CASSLKGSNYGYTF
>-|TRBJ1-3|TRBV19|-
TGTGCCAGTAGTATTTATCCGGGGAACGGAAACACCATATATTTT
CASSIYPGNGNTIYF
>TRBD2|TRBJ2-7|TRBV2|-
TGTGCCAGCAGTGATGGGGCTAGCGGGGTGGTCGAGCAGTACTTC
CASSDGASGVVEQYF